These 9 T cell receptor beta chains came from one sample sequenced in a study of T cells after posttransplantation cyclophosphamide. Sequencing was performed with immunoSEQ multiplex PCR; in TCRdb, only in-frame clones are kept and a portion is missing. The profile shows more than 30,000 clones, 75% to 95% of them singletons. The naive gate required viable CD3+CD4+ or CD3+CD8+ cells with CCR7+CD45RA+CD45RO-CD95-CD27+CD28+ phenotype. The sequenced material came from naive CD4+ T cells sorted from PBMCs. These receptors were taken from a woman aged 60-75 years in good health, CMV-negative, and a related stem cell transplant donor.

The CDR3 bases are TGTGCCAGCAGCTTAGCCGGTTTAGCGGGGGCCTACGAGCAGTACTTC. Protein: CASSLAGLAGAYEQYF. The chain joins TRBV7-6 to TRBJ2-7; 9 nucleotides line up with TRBD2. The length of the CDR3 is 16 residues. Per the germline V gene, CDR1 is SGHVS and CDR2 is FNYEAQ. V gave up 0 bases and J gave up 2 bases; unmatched junction bases: 5.

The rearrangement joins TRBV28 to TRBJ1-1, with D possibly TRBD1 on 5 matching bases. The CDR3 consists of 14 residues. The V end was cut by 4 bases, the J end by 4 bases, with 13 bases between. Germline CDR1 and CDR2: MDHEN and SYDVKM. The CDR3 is CASSSPAGGTEAFF. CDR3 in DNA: TGTGCCAGCAGTTCGCCTGCGGGGGGCACTGAAGCTTTCTTT.

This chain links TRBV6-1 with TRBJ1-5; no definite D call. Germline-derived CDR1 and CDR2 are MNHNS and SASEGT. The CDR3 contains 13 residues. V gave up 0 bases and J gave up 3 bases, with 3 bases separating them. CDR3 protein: CASSEANNQPQHF. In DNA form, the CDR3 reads TGTGCCAGCAGTGAAGCTAACAATCAGCCCCAGCATTTT.

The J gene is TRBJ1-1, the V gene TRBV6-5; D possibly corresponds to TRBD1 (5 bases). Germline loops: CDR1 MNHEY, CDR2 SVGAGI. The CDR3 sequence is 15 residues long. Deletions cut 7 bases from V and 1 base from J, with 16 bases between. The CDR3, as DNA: TGTGCCAGCACCCAACGCGGGGGATGGAACACTGAAGCTTTCTTT. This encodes CASTQRGGWNTEAFF.

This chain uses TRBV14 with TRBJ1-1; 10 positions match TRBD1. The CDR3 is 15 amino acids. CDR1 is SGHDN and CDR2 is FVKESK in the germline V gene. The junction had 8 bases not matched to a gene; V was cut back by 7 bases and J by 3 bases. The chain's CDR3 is CASNRQGAGDTEAFF. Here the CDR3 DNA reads TGTGCCAGCAACCGACAGGGGGCAGGGGACACTGAAGCTTTCTTT. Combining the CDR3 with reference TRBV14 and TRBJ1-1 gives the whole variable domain EAGVTQFPSHSVIEKGQTVTLRCDPISGHDNLYWYRRVMGKEIKFLLHFVKESKQDESGMPNNRFLAERTGGTYSTLKVQPAELEDSGVYFCASNRQGAGDTEAFFGQGTRLTVV.

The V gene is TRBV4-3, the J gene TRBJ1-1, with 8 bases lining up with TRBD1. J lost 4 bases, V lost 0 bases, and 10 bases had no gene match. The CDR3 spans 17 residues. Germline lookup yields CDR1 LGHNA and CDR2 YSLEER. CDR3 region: CASSQDWGFQGATEAFF. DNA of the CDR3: TGCGCCAGCAGCCAAGATTGGGGTTTTCAGGGGGCCACTGAAGCTTTCTTT.

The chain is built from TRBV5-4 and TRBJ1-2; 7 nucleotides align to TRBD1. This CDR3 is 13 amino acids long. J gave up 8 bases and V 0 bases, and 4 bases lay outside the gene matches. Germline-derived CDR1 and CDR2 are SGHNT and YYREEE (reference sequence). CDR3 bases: TGTGCCAGCAGCTTGGCAGGGGGTGGGGGCTACACCTTC. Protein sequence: CASSLAGGGGYTF.

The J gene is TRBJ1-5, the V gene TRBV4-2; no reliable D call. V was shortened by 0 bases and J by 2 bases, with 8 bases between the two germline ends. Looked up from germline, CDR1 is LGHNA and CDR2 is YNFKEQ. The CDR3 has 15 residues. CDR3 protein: CASSQDSSRNQPQHF. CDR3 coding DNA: TGTGCCAGCAGCCAAGATTCGTCCCGCAATCAGCCCCAGCATTTT.

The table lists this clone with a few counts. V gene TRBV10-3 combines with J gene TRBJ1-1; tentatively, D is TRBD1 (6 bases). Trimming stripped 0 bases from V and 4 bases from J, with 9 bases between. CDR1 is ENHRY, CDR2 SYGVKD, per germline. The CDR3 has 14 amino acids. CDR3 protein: CAISESGGPTEAFF. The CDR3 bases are TGTGCCATCAGTGAGTCTGGGGGCCCCACTGAAGCTTTCTTT.